This T cell receptor beta chain was profiled in a study of blood T cell repertoires in COVID-19. Study-level information: PBMCs, B-cell-depleted T cells, or T cells provided the cDNA or gDNA that made up the material.

Measured with immunoSEQ multiplex PCR; TCRdb has only the in-frame clones, and not every one. The sample shows about 170,000 clones, approximately 86% of them seen only once. The CDR3 is 15 residues long. Trimming took off 2 bases at V and 1 base at J, with 11 bases between the two ends. The germline V gene has CDR1 SGDLS and CDR2 YYNGEE. The specimen sequenced was peripheral blood. The origin of this receptor is a man over 45 with active or convalescent COVID-19. V is TRBV9 and J is TRBJ2-3; no clear D. The CDR3 sequence: CASSVVDEGTDTQYF. CDR3 in DNA: TGTGCCAGCAGCGTGGTAGATGAGGGCACAGATACGCAGTATTTT.